This T cell receptor beta chain is from a study of blood T cells in healthy people across ages. A second roughly 6 to 12 cycle PCR used barcoded and J-beta primers. TCRdb re-called the 5' RACE reads through MiXCR, storing one row per CDR3 protein. This sample carries around 690,000 distinct CDR3 sequences, about 53% of them seen once, and the ten largest clones take 30% to 40%. Sequencing used blood. This sequence was found in a man aged 60 to 69 in good health.

Here the CDR3 reads CASSLGPGANSPLHF. The DNA of the CDR3 is TGTGCCAGCAGCTTAGGCCCGGGGGCCAATTCACCCCTCCACTTT. The chain recombines TRBV7-2 with TRBJ1-6, with D perhaps matching TRBD1 (6 bases). Trimming cost V 1 base and J 7 bases, with 11 bases left between them. Germline V CDR1 and CDR2: SGHTA, FQGNSA. The length of the CDR3 is 15 residues.